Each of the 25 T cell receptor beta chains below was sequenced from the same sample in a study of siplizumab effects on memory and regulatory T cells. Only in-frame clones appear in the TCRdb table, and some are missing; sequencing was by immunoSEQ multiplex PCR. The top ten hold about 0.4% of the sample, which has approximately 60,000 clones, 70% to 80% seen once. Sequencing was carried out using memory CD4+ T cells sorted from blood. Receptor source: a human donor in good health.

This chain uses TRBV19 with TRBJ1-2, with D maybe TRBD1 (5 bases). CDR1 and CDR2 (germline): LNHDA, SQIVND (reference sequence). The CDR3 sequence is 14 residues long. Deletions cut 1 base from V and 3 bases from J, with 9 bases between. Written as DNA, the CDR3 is TGTGCCAGTAGTATAGTGGAGGGACACTATGGCTACACCTTC. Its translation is CASSIVEGHYGYTF. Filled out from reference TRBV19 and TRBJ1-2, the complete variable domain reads DGGITQSPKYLFRKEGQNVTLSCEQNLNHDAMYWYRQDPGQGLRLIYYSQIVNDFQKGDIAEGYSVSREKKESFPLTVTSAQKNPTAFYLCASSIVEGHYGYTFGSGTRLTVV.

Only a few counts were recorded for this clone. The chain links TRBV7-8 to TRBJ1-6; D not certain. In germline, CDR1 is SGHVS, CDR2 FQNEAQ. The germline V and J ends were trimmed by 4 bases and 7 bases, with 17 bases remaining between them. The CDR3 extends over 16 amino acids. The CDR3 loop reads CASSSVPPTLNSPLHF. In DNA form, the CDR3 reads TGTGCCAGCAGCTCCGTCCCCCCGACCCTCAATTCACCCCTCCACTTT.

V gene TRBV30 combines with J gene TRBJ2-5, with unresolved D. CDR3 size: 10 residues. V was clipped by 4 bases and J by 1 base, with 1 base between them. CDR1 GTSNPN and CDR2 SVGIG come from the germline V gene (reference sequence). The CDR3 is CAWTQETQYF. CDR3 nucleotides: TGTGCCTGGACCCAAGAGACCCAGTACTTC.

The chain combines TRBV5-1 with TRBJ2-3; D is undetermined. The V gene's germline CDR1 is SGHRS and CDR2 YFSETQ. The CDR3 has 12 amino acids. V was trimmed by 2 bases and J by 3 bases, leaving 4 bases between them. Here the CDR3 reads CASSFKTDTQYF. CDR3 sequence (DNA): TGCGCCAGCAGCTTCAAAACAGATACGCAGTATTTT.

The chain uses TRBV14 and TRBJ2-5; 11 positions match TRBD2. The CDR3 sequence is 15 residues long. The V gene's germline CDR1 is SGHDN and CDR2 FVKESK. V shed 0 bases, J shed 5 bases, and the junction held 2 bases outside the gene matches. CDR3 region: CASSQELAGDETQYF. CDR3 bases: TGTGCCAGCAGCCAAGAACTAGCGGGGGACGAGACCCAGTACTTC.

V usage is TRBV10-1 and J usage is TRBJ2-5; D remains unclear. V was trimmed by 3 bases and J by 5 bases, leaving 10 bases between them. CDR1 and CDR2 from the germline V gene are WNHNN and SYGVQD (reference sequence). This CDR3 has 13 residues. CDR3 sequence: CASSEGPGETQYF. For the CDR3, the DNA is TGCGCCAGCAGTGAAGGGCCCGGGGAGACCCAGTACTTC.

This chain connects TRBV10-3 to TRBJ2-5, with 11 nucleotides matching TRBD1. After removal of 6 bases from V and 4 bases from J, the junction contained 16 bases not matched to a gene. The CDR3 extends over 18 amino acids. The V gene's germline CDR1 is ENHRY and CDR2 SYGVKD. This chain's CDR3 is CAIREQSGKGQGGETQYF. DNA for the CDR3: TGTGCCATCAGGGAACAGAGTGGAAAGGGACAGGGGGGAGAGACCCAGTACTTC.

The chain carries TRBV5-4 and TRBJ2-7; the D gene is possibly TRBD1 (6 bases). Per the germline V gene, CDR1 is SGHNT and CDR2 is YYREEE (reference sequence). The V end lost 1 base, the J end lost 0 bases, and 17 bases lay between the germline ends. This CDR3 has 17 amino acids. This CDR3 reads CASSLFALGQRSYEQYF. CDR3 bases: TGTGCCAGCAGCTTGTTTGCCCTCGGACAGCGCTCCTACGAGCAGTACTTC.

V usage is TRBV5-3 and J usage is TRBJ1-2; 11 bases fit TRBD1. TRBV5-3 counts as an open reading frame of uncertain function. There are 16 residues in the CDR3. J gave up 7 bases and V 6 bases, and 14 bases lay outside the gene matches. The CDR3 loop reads CARIPDRGRQDTGYTF. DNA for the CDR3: TGTGCCAGAATTCCGGACAGGGGGCGCCAGGATACTGGCTACACCTTC.

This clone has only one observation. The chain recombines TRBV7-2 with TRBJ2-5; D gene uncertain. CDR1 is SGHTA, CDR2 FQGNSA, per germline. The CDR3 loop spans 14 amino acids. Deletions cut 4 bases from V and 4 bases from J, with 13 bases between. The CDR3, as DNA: TGTGCCAGCAGCTCGGACGGATTGGTAGAGACCCAGTACTTC. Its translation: CASSSDGLVETQYF. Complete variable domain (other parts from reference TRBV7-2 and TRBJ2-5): GAGVSQSPSNKVTEKGKDVELRCDPISGHTALYWYRQSLGQGLEFLIYFQGNSAPDKSGLPSDRFSAERTGGSVSTLTIQRTQQEDSAVYLCASSSDGLVETQYFGPGTRLLVL.

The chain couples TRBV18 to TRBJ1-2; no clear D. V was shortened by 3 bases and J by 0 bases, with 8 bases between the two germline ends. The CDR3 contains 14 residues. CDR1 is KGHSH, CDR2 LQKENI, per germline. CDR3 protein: CASSPDSSNYGYTF. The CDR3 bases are TGTGCCAGCTCACCGGACTCGTCTAACTATGGCTACACCTTC. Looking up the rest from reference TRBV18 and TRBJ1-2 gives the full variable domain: NAGVMQNPRHLVRRRGQEARLRCSPMKGHSHVYWYRQLPEEGLKFMVYLQKENIIDESGMPKERFSAEFPKEGPSILRIQQVVRGDSAAYFCASSPDSSNYGYTFGSGTRLTVV.

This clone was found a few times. The CDR3 DNA follows: TGTGCCAGCAGTTGGTTGCGGGACAAACAGAGCTCCTATAATTCACCCCTCCACTTT. Encoded protein: CASSWLRDKQSSYNSPLHF. The gene calls are TRBV27 and TRBJ1-6, with a possible D match to TRBD1 (6 bases). The V gene lost 4 bases and the J gene lost 0 bases, with 19 bases spanning the gap. The CDR3 consists of 19 residues. Germline V gene data show CDR1 as MNHEY and CDR2 as SMNVEV (reference sequence).

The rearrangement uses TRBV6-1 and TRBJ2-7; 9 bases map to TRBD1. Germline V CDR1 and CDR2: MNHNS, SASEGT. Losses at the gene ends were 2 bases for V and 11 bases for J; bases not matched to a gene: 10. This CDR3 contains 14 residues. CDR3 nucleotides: TGTGCCAGCAGTGAACCGGCCAACCGGGACAGGGAGTACTTC. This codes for CASSEPANRDREYF.

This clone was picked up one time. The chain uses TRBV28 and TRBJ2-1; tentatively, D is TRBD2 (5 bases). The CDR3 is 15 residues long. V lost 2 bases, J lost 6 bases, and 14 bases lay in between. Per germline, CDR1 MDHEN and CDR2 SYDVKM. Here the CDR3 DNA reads TGTGCCAGCAGTTTAATTCAGGCACGGGGCAATGAGCAGTTCTTC. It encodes CASSLIQARGNEQFF.

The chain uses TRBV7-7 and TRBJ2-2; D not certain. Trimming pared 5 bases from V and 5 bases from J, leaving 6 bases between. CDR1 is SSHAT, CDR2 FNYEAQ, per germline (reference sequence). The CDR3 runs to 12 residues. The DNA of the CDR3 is TGTGCCAGCAGCATGCGAACCGGGGAGCTGTTTTTT. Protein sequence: CASSMRTGELFF.

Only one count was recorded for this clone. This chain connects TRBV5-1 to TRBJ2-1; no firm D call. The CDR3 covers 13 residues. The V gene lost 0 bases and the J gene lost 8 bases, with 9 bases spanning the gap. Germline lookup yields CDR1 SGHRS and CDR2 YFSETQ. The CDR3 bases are TGCGCCAGCAGCTTGGTGCTTTGGGATGAGCAGTTCTTC. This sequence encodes CASSLVLWDEQFF.

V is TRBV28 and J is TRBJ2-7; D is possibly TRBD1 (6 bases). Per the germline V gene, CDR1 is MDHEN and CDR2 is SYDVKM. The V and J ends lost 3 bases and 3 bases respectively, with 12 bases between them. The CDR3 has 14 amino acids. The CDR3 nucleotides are TGTGCCAGCAGTTTTAGGGACACCAACTACGAGCAGTACTTC. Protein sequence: CASSFRDTNYEQYF.

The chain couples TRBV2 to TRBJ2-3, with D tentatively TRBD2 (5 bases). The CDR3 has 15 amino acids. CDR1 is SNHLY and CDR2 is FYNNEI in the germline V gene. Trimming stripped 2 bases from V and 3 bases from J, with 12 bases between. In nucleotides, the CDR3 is TGTGCCAGCAGTGAACGAACGGGGAAGACAGATACGCAGTATTTT. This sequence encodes CASSERTGKTDTQYF.

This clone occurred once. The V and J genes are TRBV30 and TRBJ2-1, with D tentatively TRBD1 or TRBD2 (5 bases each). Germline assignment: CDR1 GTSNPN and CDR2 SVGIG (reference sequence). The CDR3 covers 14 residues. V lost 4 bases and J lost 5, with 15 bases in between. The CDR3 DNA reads TGTGCCTGGAAGAGGGGCCGAGGTAACAATGAGCAGTTCTTC. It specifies CAWKRGRGNNEQFF. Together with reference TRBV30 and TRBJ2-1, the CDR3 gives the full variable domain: SQTIHQWPATLVQPVGSPLSLECTVEGTSNPNLYWYRQAAGRGLQLLFYSVGIGQISSEVPQNLSASRPQDRQFILSSKKLLLSDSGFYLCAWKRGRGNNEQFFGPGTRLTVL.

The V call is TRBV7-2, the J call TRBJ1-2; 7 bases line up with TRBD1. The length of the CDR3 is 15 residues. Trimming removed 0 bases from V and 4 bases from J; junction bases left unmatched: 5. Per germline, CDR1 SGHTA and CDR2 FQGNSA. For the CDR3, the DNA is TGTGCCAGCAGCTTAGCCACAGGGGCCACCTATGGCTACACCTTC. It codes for CASSLATGATYGYTF.

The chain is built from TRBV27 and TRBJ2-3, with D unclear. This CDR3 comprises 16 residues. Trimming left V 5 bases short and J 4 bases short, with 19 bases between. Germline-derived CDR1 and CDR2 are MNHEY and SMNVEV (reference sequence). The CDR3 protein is CASSGYRVGFADTQYF. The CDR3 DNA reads TGTGCCAGCAGTGGGTACCGGGTGGGTTTTGCAGATACGCAGTATTTT.

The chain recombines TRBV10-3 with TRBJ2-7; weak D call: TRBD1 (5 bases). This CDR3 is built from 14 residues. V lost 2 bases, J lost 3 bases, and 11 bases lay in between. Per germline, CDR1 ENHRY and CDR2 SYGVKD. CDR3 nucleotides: TGTGCCATCAGTGAGCGGGCAGGGAACTACGAGCAGTACTTC. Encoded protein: CAISERAGNYEQYF.

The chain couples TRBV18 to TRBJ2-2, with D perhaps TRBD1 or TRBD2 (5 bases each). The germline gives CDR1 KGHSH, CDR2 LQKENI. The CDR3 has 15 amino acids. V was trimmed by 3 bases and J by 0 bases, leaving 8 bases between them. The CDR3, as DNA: TGTGCCAGCTCACCCGGGACCGCGAACACCGGGGAGCTGTTTTTT. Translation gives CASSPGTANTGELFF.

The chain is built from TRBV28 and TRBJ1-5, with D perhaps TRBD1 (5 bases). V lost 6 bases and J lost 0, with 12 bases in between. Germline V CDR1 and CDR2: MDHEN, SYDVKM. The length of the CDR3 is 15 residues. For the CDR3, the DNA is TGTGCCAGCAGATCGACAGCATATAGCAATCAGCCCCAGCATTTT. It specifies CASRSTAYSNQPQHF.

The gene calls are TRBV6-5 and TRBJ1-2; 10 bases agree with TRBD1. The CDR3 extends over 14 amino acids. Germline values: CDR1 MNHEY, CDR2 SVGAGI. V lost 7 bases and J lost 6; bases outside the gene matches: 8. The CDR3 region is CASTVPGQGHGYTF. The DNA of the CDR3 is TGTGCCAGCACCGTACCGGGACAGGGGCATGGCTACACCTTC.